This passage covers 20 T cell receptor beta chains from one sample sequenced in a study of regulatory T cells in long-lasting Graves disease. Combining iRepertoire HTBI primers with Arm-PCR of CDR3 regions, the authors built TCR beta libraries. TCRdb passed the multiplex PCR reads through MiXCR, listing each CDR3 protein once. Here the sample spans fewer than 450,000 distinct CDR3 sequences, about 25% being singletons. Time point noted: persistent/refractory GD, antithyroid drugs over 5 years with positive TRAb. Making the TCR library involved RNA that had been extracted from PBMCs. The sequencing used peripheral blood mononuclear cells (PBMCs), collected when the disease was refractory, from a patient treated with antithyroid drugs. The origin of the receptors is a female donor with Graves disease.

V gene TRBV6-2 or TRBV6-3 combines with J gene TRBJ2-5, with TRBD1 matching 7 bases. The CDR3 is 15 amino acids. CDR1 MNHEY and CDR2 SVGEGT come from the germline V gene. Trimming took 6 bases from V and 4 from J; bases not matched to a gene: 11. CDR3: CASSVGQGVGETQYF. The CDR3 bases are TGTGCCAGCAGCGTAGGGCAGGGGGTTGGAGAGACCCAGTACTTC.

In this sample, this clonotype turned up many times. The chain couples TRBV2 to TRBJ2-7; TRBD2 matches at 8 bases. V lost 3 bases and J lost 3; bases outside the gene matches: 4. Germline CDR1 and CDR2: SNHLY and FYNNEI. There are 14 residues in the CDR3. The CDR3 region is CASSESGSNYEQYF. CDR3 in DNA: TGTGCCAGCAGTGAGAGCGGGAGTAACTACGAGCAGTACTTC.

This clonotype was detected many times. The V call is TRBV6-5, the J call TRBJ2-5; D is uncertain. The V end was cut by 6 bases, the J end by 3 bases, with 5 bases between. This CDR3 is 11 amino acids long. Germline CDR1 MNHEY, CDR2 SVGAGI. CDR3 in amino acids: CASSYKETQYF. CDR3 nucleotide sequence: TGTGCCAGCAGCTATAAAGAGACCCAGTACTTC.

This clonotype was seen many times. This sequence joins TRBV2 and TRBJ2-2; unclear D gene. CDR1 is SNHLY, CDR2 FYNNEI, per germline. Between the trimmed V and J ends, which lost 6 bases and 4 bases, there was a span of 12 bases. The CDR3 is 14 residues long. DNA for the CDR3: TGTGCCAGCAGCTTGGAGTCCCCCACCGGGGAGCTGTTTTTT. It is translated as CASSLESPTGELFF.

The chain joins TRBV6-1 to TRBJ1-1, with 7 bases fitting TRBD1. The CDR3 runs 14 residues. J was trimmed by 1 base and V by 8 bases; bases with no gene match: 7. The germline V gene has CDR1 MNHNS and CDR2 SASEGT. Here the CDR3 DNA reads TGTGCCAGCGAACCGACAGGGAGGAACACTGAAGCTTTCTTT. It translates to CASEPTGRNTEAFF.

The chain uses TRBV12-3 or TRBV12-4 and TRBJ2-7; 11 positions agree with TRBD2. The length of the CDR3 is 19 residues. V shed 6 bases and J 3 bases; nucleotides not matched to a gene: 19. CDR3 sequence reads: CASSREGLAGRLLRYEQYF. DNA for the CDR3: TGTGCCAGCAGCAGAGAAGGACTAGCGGGCCGGTTACTCCGCTACGAGCAGTACTTC.

Details on this clonotype: The junction differs from germline at one of its ends, possibly a read error. This chain connects TRBV5-1 to TRBJ2-3; D is uncertain. The germline CDR1 and CDR2 sequences are SGHRS and YFSETQ. The CDR3 is 14 residues long. The CDR3 loop is CASSQRTSTDTQYF. The DNA of the CDR3 is TGCGCCAGCAGCCAACGGACCAGCACGGATACGCAGTATTTT.

This clonotype was observed a few times. J is TRBJ2-7 and V is TRBV19, with D hard to call. The CDR3 covers 12 residues. V lost 3 bases and J lost 4, with 7 bases in between. Germline V gives CDR1 LNHDA, CDR2 SQIVND (reference sequence). The CDR3 is CASSIKGYEQYF. CDR3 DNA: TGTGCCAGTAGTATCAAAGGTTACGAGCAGTACTTC.

V usage is TRBV28 and J usage is TRBJ2-5; D possibly matches TRBD1 or TRBD2 (5 bases each). The CDR3 extends over 14 amino acids. Germline CDR1 and CDR2: MDHEN and SYDVKM. V shed 4 bases and J shed 5 bases, with 14 bases lying between them. In DNA form, the CDR3 reads TGTGCCAGCAGTTCGCCCGGGGCACTGGAGACCCAGTACTTC. Protein: CASSSPGALETQYF.

Only a few counts were recorded for this clonotype. This rearrangement joins TRBV6-1 to TRBJ1-1, with 9 bases that match TRBD1. Unmatched junction bases numbered 13, after V lost 6 bases and J lost 8 bases. From germline, CDR1 is MNHNS and CDR2 SASEGT. The CDR3 loop spans 15 amino acids. The CDR3 loop reads CASRGLRDREREAFF. The CDR3 coding sequence is TGTGCCAGCAGGGGCCTCCGGGACAGGGAAAGGGAAGCTTTCTTT.

This clonotype has ten or more counts. This sequence joins TRBV20-1 and TRBJ2-7; D is perhaps TRBD2 (6 bases). With 3 bases removed from V and 3 bases from J, the gap between germline ends came to 12 bases. Germline CDR1 and CDR2: DFQATT and SNEGSKA (reference sequence). The CDR3 runs to 13 residues. CDR3 sequence: CSASRAGNYEQYF. DNA of the CDR3: TGCAGTGCTAGTCGGGCGGGGAACTACGAGCAGTACTTC.

This clonotype has at least ten counts. Here the CDR3 reads CASSSEPVGRETVQYF. The CDR3, as DNA: TGTGCCAGCAGCTCGGAGCCAGTAGGGCGGGAGACGGTACAGTACTTC. The chain joins TRBV3-1 to TRBJ2-7; TRBD2 matches 7 bases. The J segment lost 10 bases and the V segment lost 5 bases, leaving 20 bases of the junction unmatched. CDR3 length equals 16 residues. Germline CDR1 reads LGHDT; CDR2 reads YNNKEL (reference sequence).

This clonotype has more than one count but fewer than ten. The chain employs TRBV28 and TRBJ1-3; D call uncertain. V lost 2 bases and J 2 bases, leaving 4 bases between the germline ends. CDR1 MDHEN and CDR2 SYDVKM come from the germline V gene. The CDR3 sequence is 13 residues long. As DNA, the CDR3 is TGTGCCAGCAGTTTACATACTGGAAACACCATATATTTT. Translation gives CASSLHTGNTIYF.

This rearrangement joins TRBV2 to TRBJ2-1; the match to TRBD2 covers 10 bases. From germline, CDR1 is SNHLY and CDR2 FYNNEI. V trimming: 8 bases; J trimming: 9 bases; junction bases outside the gene matches: 10. The CDR3 has 14 residues. DNA of the CDR3: TGTGCCAGCGAGAGCGGGAGGGCCCTCGGTGAGCAGTTCTTC. Amino acid sequence: CASESGRALGEQFF. The complete variable domain, with remaining parts taken from reference TRBV2 and TRBJ2-1, reads EPEVTQTPSHQVTQMGQEVILRCVPISNHLYFYWYRQILGQKVEFLVSFYNNEISEKSEIFDDQFSVERPDGSNFTLKIRSTKLEDSAMYFCASESGRALGEQFFGPGTRLTVL.

This chain links TRBV7-2 with TRBJ2-5; 8 positions agree with TRBD2. Germline CDR1 SGHTA, CDR2 FQGNSA. CDR3 length: 16 residues. V shed 2 bases and J 2 bases; nucleotides not matched to a gene: 7. CDR3 coding DNA: TGTGCCAGCAGCTTACAATGGCGGGGGGTGCAAGAGACCCAGTACTTC. Translating gives CASSLQWRGVQETQYF.

This clonotype has only a few counts. The chain has TRBV20-1 and TRBJ2-1; D is undetermined. The germline CDR1 and CDR2 sequences are DFQATT and SNEGSKA (reference sequence). The CDR3 consists of 10 residues. Trimming removed 4 bases from V and 11 bases from J, with 9 bases in between. CDR3 sequence (DNA): TGCAGTGCTACTCGAACCCAGCAGTTCTTC. Its protein product is CSATRTQQFF.

The chain couples TRBV7-2 to TRBJ1-3; TRBD1 is a possible D gene (6 bases). The CDR3 sequence is 15 residues long. Germline V gene lookup returns CDR1 SGHTA and CDR2 FQGNSA. Trimming removed 4 bases at V and 3 bases at J, with 13 bases between. CDR3 in DNA: TGTGCCAGCAGCTCACAGGGATTAAGTGGAAACACCATATATTTT. It codes for CASSSQGLSGNTIYF.

This clonotype was seen a few times. The V call is TRBV7-9, the J call TRBJ1-2; a weak D match, TRBD1 (5 bases). The CDR3 is made up of 14 amino acids. CDR1 SEHNR and CDR2 FQNEAQ come from the germline V gene (reference sequence). The ends were cut back, 5 bases at V and 8 bases at J, with 18 bases in the middle. CDR3 sequence (DNA): TGTGCCAGCAGCCCCTCCTCGCAGGGATCGGGCTACACCTTC. It is translated as CASSPSSQGSGYTF.

This clonotype was found a few times. The rearrangement joins TRBV18 to TRBJ1-2; D unclear. Germline V gene lookup returns CDR1 KGHSH and CDR2 LQKENI. The CDR3 loop spans 17 amino acids. V dropped 3 bases and J dropped 0 bases, with 17 bases sitting between them. CDR3 DNA: TGTGCCAGCTCACCGACGGCACGGGGTAGAGCTAACTATGGCTACACCTTC. Translation: CASSPTARGRANYGYTF.

The chain combines TRBV15 with TRBJ2-1, with TRBD2 identical over 14 bases. Germline assignment: CDR1 LNHNV and CDR2 YYDKDF (reference sequence). The CDR3 contains 14 residues. The V gene end was trimmed by 9 bases and the J gene end by 6 bases; junction bases not matched to a gene: 4. Here the CDR3 reads CATRLAGGSNEQFF. CDR3 bases: TGTGCCACTCGACTAGCGGGAGGGAGCAATGAGCAGTTCTTC.